These 13 T cell receptor beta chains were sequenced from one sample in a study of beta chain features in type 1 diabetes. Expressed TCRB transcripts were sequenced because the isolated RNA had all been reverse transcribed beforehand. The repertoire was sequenced with immunoSEQ multiplex PCR; TCRdb's copy has only in-frame clones and lacks some. The sample shows about 140,000 clones, roughly 10% of them seen only once. What was sequenced was central memory CD4+ T cells from blood. These receptors all stem from a woman aged 40 to 50 in good health.

The CDR3 DNA reads as TGTGCCAGCAGATTCACAAGACCACTAGCGGGGGGGCCGAAGAACACCGGGGAGCTGTTTTTT. It codes for CASRFTRPLAGGPKNTGELFF. V is TRBV27 and J is TRBJ2-2, with 13 bases lining up with TRBD2. V was clipped by 6 bases and J by 1 base; unmatched bases: 17. This CDR3 contains 21 residues. Germline-derived CDR1 and CDR2 are MNHEY and SMNVEV (reference sequence).

The chain is built from TRBV19 and TRBJ2-4; D is perhaps TRBD1 (6 bases). The V end was cut by 5 bases, the J end by 6 bases, with 14 bases between. The CDR3 covers 14 residues. CDR1 and CDR2 (germline): LNHDA, SQIVND (reference sequence). DNA of the CDR3: TGTGCCAGTAGTGACAGGACAATAGGAAACATTCAGTACTTC. Protein product: CASSDRTIGNIQYF.

The V gene is TRBV18, the J gene TRBJ2-5; D is unclear. V was pared by 1 base and J by 3 bases, with 3 bases between. Germline assignment: CDR1 KGHSH and CDR2 LQKENI. The CDR3 spans 12 residues. CDR3 sequence reads: CASSPLEETQYF. CDR3 DNA sequence: TGTGCCAGCTCACCACTCGAAGAGACCCAGTACTTC.

The chain recombines TRBV15 with TRBJ2-3; D gene ambiguous. CDR1 is LNHNV and CDR2 is YYDKDF in the germline V gene (reference sequence). V lost 2 bases and J lost 2, with 11 bases in between. CDR3 length equals 15 residues. The CDR3 is CATSRSGTPTDTQYF. The CDR3 DNA reads as TGTGCCACCAGCAGATCAGGTACCCCCACAGATACGCAGTATTTT.

The chain recombines TRBV14 with TRBJ2-2, with 9 bases matching TRBD2. The CDR3 sequence is 17 residues long. Germline lookup yields CDR1 SGHDN and CDR2 FVKESK. V lost 2 bases, J lost 1 base, and 5 bases stayed unmatched. The CDR3 protein is CASSQPRRGGNTGELFF. The CDR3, as DNA: TGTGCCAGCAGCCAACCTAGGCGGGGGGGGAACACCGGGGAGCTGTTTTTT. Together with reference TRBV14 and TRBJ2-2, the CDR3 gives the full variable domain: EAGVTQFPSHSVIEKGQTVTLRCDPISGHDNLYWYRRVMGKEIKFLLHFVKESKQDESGMPNNRFLAERTGGTYSTLKVQPAELEDSGVYFCASSQPRRGGNTGELFFGEGSRLTVL.

V and J are TRBV7-9 and TRBJ2-7; perhaps TRBD2 as D (6 bases). Trimming stripped 7 bases from V and 2 bases from J, with 15 bases between. The CDR3 totals 14 residues. Per germline, CDR1 SEHNR and CDR2 FQNEAQ (reference sequence). The CDR3 here is CASILGAGTYEQYF. The DNA of the CDR3 is TGTGCCAGCATACTCGGGGCGGGAACCTACGAGCAGTACTTC.

This chain links TRBV4-1 with TRBJ2-5, with 10 positions matching TRBD2. The CDR3 has 17 residues. V shed 1 base, J shed 1 base, and the junction held 6 bases outside the gene matches. Germline V gene data show CDR1 as MGHRA and CDR2 as YSYEKL. The CDR3 is CASSQAGVAGGQETQYF. CDR3 bases: TGCGCCAGCAGCCAAGCGGGGGTAGCGGGGGGCCAAGAGACCCAGTACTTC.

CDR3 in DNA: TGTGCCAGCAGCCCGGACAGGGGATATCAGCCCCAGCATTTT. Its protein is CASSPDRGYQPQHF. The J gene is TRBJ1-5, the V gene TRBV6-5, with 9 bases identical to TRBD1. CDR3 length equals 14 residues. Germline values: CDR1 MNHEY, CDR2 SVGAGI. V gave up 6 bases and J gave up 5 bases; unmatched junction bases: 5.

In this sample, this clone turned up a few times. The V call is TRBV4-2, the J call TRBJ1-2; D unresolved. Trimming cost V 0 bases and J 0 bases, with 17 bases left between them. Germline V CDR1 and CDR2: LGHNA, YNFKEQ. The CDR3 is made up of 18 amino acids. This chain's CDR3 is CASSQDRGRTSSNYGYTF. The CDR3 DNA is TGTGCCAGCAGCCAAGATAGAGGAAGGACTTCGTCTAACTATGGCTACACCTTC.

This clone was seen more than once but under ten times. The chain is built from TRBV7-9 and TRBJ2-1, with 13 nucleotides matching TRBD2. The V segment lost 6 bases and the J segment 12 bases; nucleotides outside the gene matches: 8. CDR3 length: 14 amino acids. Germline-derived CDR1 and CDR2 are SEHNR and FQNEAQ (reference sequence). CDR3 region: CASRPRTSGGPQFF. The CDR3 coding sequence is TGTGCCAGCAGACCCAGGACTAGCGGGGGACCGCAGTTCTTC.

There are a few counts of this clone. The rearrangement joins TRBV27 to TRBJ1-5; the D gene is possibly TRBD1 (5 bases). The V end was cut by 7 bases, the J end by 5 bases, with 12 bases between. Germline CDR1 is MNHEY and CDR2 is SMNVEV (reference sequence). CDR3 length: 13 amino acids. The CDR3 loop reads CASTPGGDQPQHF. The CDR3 bases are TGTGCCAGCACTCCGGGGGGTGATCAGCCCCAGCATTTT.

This clone showed up just a few times. The chain links TRBV9 to TRBJ1-1, with D perhaps TRBD1 (6 bases). V was trimmed by 0 bases and J by 1 base, leaving 19 bases between them. The germline CDR1 and CDR2 sequences are SGDLS and YYNGEE. CDR3 length: 18 amino acids. The CDR3 loop is CASSVDPTGLGANTEAFF. The CDR3 DNA sequence: TGTGCCAGCAGCGTAGACCCCACCGGCTTGGGGGCGAACACTGAAGCTTTCTTT. Together with reference TRBV9 and TRBJ1-1, the CDR3 gives the full variable domain: DSGVTQTPKHLITATGQRVTLRCSPRSGDLSVYWYQQSLDQGLQFLIQYYNGEERAKGNILERFSAQQFPDLHSELNLSSLELGDSALYFCASSVDPTGLGANTEAFFGQGTRLTVV.

The chain uses TRBV6-1 and TRBJ1-2; maybe TRBD1 (5 bases). The CDR3 is 15 amino acids. Trimming took 6 bases from V and 5 from J, leaving 19 bases between them. Germline V gene sequence: CDR1 MNHNS, CDR2 SASEGT. The chain's CDR3 is CASRPSLGRGYGYTF. CDR3 coding DNA: TGTGCCAGCAGGCCTTCTTTGGGGAGGGGTTATGGCTACACCTTC.